Included here is one T cell receptor beta chain sequence, with context. The antigen is unknown. The germline CDR1 and CDR2 sequences are MDHEN and SYDVKM. The CDR3 is 14 residues long. Trimming took 6 bases from V and 4 from J, leaving 15 bases between them. This entry belongs to a study of T cell responses to AZD1222 COVID-19 vaccine. Method: immunoSEQ multiplex PCR; TCRdb's copy keeps in-frame clones and lacks some. The table records approximately 98,000 clones, about 86% of them present only once. The study, taken as a whole, reports: Close to half of spike-specific TCRs reportedly recognize unmutated variant regions. Without day 14 samples, only post-peak T cell repertoires were studied. With dominance at 160-218 and 743-854, vaccine-associated CD4 TCRs spanned spike. A mostly white British donor set with more females was recruited, and clonal diversity was possibly underestimated.

The V gene is TRBV28, the J gene TRBJ1-2; D gene uncertain. This clonotype was sampled from an adult in good health. The source was peripheral blood, collected on day 0 of AZD1222 vaccination. The CDR3 sequence: CASRNSDGFYGYTF. Written as DNA, the CDR3 is TGTGCCAGCAGAAACAGCGATGGGTTCTATGGCTACACCTTC.